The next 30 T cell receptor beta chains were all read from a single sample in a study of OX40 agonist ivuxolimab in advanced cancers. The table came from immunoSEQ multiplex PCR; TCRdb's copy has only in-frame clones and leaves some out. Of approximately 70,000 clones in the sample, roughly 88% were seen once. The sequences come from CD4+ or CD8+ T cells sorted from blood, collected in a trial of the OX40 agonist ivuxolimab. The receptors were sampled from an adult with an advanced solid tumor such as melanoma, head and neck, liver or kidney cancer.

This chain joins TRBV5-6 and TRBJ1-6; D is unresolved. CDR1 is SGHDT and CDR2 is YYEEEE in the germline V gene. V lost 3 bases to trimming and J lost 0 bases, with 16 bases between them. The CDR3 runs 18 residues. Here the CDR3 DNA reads TGTGCCAGCAGCTCCTCGGGCCCCTTGAGCTCCTATAATTCACCCCTCCACTTT. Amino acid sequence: CASSSSGPLSSYNSPLHF. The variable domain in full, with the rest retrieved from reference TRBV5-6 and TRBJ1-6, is DAGVTQSPTHLIKTRGQQVTLRCSPKSGHDTVSWYQQALGQGPQFIFQYYEEEERQRGNFPDRFSGHQFPNYSSELNVNALLLGDSALYLCASSSSGPLSSYNSPLHFGNGTRLTVT.

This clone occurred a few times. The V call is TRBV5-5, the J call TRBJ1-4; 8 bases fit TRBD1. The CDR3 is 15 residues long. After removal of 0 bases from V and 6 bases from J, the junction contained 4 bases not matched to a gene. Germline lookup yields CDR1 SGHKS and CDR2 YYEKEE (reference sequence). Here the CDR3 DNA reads TGTGCCAGCAGCTTGGGAGACAGGGGTTATGAAAAACTGTTTTTT. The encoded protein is CASSLGDRGYEKLFF.

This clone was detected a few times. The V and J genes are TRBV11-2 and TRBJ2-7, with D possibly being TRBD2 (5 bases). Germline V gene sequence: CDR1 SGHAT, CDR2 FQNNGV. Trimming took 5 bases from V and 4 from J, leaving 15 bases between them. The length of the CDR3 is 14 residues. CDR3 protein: CASSLSVRGYEQYF. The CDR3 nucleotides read TGTGCCAGCAGCCTCTCGGTCCGGGGATACGAGCAGTACTTC. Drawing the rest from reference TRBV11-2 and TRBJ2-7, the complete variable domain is EAGVAQSPRYKIIEKRQSVAFWCNPISGHATLYWYQQILGQGPKLLIQFQNNGVVDDSQLPKDRFSAERLKGVDSTLKIQPAKLEDSAVYLCASSLSVRGYEQYFGPGTRLTVT.

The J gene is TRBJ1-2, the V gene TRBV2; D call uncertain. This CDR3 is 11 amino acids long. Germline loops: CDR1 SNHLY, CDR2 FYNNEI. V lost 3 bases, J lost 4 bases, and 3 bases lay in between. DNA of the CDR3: TGTGCCAGCAGTGAGGGCTATGGCTACACCTTC. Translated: CASSEGYGYTF.

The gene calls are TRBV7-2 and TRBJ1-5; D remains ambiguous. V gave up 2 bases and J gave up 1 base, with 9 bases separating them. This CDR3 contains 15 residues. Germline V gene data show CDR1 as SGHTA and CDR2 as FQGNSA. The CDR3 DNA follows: TGTGCCAGCAGCTTAAGGGTGGACAGCAATCAGCCCCAGCATTTT. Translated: CASSLRVDSNQPQHF.

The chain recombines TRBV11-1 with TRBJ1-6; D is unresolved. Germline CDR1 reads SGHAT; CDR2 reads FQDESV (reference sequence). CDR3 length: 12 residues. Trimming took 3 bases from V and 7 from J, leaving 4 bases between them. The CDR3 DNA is TGTGCCAGCAGCTTGTCGAATTCACCCCTCCACTTT. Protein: CASSLSNSPLHF.

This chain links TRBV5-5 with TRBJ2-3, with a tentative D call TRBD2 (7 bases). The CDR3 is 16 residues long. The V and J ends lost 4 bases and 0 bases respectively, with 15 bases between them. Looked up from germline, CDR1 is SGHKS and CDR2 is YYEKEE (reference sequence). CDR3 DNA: TGTGCCAGCAGCCGCGAGGGGGGGCCAAGCACAGATACGCAGTATTTT. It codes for CASSREGGPSTDTQYF. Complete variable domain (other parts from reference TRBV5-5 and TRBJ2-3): DAGVTQSPTHLIKTRGQQVTLRCSPISGHKSVSWYQQVLGQGPQFIFQYYEKEERGRGNFPDRFSARQFPNYSSELNVNALLLGDSALYLCASSREGGPSTDTQYFGPGTRLTVL.

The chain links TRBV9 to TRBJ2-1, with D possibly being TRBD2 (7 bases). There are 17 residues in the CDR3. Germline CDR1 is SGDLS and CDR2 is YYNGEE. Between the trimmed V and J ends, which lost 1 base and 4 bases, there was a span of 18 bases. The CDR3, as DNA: TGTGCCAGCAGCGTAATAGGCGGGGGCGCCTTTTACAATGAGCAGTTCTTC. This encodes CASSVIGGGAFYNEQFF. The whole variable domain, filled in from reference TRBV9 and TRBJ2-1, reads DSGVTQTPKHLITATGQRVTLRCSPRSGDLSVYWYQQSLDQGLQFLIQYYNGEERAKGNILERFSAQQFPDLHSELNLSSLELGDSALYFCASSVIGGGAFYNEQFFGPGTRLTVL.

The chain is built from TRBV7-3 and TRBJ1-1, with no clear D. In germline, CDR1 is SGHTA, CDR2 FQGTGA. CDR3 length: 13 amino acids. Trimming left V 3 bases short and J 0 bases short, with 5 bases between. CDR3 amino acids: CASSFGLNTEAFF. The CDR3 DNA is TGTGCCAGCAGCTTTGGTTTGAACACTGAAGCTTTCTTT.

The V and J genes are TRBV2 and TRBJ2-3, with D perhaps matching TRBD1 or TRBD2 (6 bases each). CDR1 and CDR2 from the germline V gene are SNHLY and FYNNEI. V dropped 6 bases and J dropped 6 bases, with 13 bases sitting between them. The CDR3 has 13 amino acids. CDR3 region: CASRRGGQDTQYF. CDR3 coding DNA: TGTGCCAGCAGAAGAGGGGGGCAGGATACGCAGTATTTT.

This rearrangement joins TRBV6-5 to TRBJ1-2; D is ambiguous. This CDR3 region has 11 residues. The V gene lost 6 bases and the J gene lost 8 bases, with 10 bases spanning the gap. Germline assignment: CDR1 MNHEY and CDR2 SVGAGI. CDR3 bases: TGTGCCAGCAGGAACAGTGGCGGCTACACCTTC. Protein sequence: CASRNSGGYTF.

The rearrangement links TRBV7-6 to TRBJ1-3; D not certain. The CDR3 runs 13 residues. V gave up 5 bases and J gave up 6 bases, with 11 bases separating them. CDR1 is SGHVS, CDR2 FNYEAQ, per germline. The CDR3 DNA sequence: TGTGCCAGCAGCCGGGCCCTCGAAAACACCATATATTTT. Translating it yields CASSRALENTIYF.

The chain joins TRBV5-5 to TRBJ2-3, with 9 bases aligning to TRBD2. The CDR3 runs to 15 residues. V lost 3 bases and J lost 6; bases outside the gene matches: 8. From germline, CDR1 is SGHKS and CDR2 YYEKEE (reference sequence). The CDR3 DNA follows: TGTGCCAGCAGCTCCGGGACTAGCCAGGCGGATACGCAGTATTTT. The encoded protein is CASSSGTSQADTQYF.

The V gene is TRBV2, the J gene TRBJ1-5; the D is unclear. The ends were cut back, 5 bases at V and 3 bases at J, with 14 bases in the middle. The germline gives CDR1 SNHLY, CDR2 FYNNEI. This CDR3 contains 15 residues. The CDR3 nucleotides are TGTGCCAGCAGTTGGGATTCCCACCTCAATCAGCCCCAGCATTTT. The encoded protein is CASSWDSHLNQPQHF.

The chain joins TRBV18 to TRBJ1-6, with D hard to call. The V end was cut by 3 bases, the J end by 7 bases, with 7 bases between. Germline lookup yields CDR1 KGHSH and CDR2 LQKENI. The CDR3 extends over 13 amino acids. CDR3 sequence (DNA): TGTGCCAGCTCACCCAGTGAGAATTCACCCCTCCACTTT. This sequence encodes CASSPSENSPLHF.

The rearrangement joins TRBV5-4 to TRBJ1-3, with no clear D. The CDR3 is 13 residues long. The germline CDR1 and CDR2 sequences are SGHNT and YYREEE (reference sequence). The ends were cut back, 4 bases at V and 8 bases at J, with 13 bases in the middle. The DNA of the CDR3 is TGTGCCAGCAGCCCGGGGAGGCCCGACACCATATATTTT. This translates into CASSPGRPDTIYF.

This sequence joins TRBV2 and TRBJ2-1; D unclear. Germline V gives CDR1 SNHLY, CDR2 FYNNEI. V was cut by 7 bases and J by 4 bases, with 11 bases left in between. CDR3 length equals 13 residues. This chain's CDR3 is CASMVGEYNEQFF. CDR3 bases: TGTGCCAGCATGGTTGGAGAGTACAATGAGCAGTTCTTC. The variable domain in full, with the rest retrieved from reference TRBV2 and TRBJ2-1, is EPEVTQTPSHQVTQMGQEVILRCVPISNHLYFYWYRQILGQKVEFLVSFYNNEISEKSEIFDDQFSVERPDGSNFTLKIRSTKLEDSAMYFCASMVGEYNEQFFGPGTRLTVL.

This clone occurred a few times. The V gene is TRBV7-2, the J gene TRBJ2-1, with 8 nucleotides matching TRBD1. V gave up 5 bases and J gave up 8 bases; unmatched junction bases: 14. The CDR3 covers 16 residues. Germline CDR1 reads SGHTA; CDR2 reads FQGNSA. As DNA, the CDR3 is TGTGCCAGCAGCCGGAGGACAGGGACTTTAGGTGATGAGCAGTTCTTC. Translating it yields CASSRRTGTLGDEQFF.

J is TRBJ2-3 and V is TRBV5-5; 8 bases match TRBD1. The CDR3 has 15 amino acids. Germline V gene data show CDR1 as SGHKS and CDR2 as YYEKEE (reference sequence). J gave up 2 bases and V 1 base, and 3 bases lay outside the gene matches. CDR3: CASSLMGQDTDTQYF. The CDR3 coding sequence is TGTGCCAGCAGCTTGATGGGACAGGACACAGATACGCAGTATTTT.

The CDR3 nucleotides read TGTGCCAGCAGCTTCGACCGCATGACACCCCTCCACTTT. This gives the protein CASSFDRMTPLHF. The rearrangement joins TRBV11-3 to TRBJ1-6, with D uncertain. Germline values: CDR1 SGHNT, CDR2 YENEEA. The CDR3 is 13 amino acids. Trimming left V 3 bases short and J 11 bases short, with 11 bases between.

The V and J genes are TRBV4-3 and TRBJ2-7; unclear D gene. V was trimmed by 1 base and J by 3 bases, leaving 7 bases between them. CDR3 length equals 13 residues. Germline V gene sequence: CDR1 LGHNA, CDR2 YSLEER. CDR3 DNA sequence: TGCGCCAGCAGCCAAGGACGGTACTACGAGCAGTACTTC. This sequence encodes CASSQGRYYEQYF.

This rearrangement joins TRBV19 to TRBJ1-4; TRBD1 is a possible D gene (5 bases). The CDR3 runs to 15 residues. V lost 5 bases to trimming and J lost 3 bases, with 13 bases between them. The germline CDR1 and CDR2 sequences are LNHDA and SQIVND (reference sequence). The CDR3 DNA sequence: TGTGCCAGTAGTCCAATGGGGGGAGCTAATGAAAAACTGTTTTTT. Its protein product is CASSPMGGANEKLFF.

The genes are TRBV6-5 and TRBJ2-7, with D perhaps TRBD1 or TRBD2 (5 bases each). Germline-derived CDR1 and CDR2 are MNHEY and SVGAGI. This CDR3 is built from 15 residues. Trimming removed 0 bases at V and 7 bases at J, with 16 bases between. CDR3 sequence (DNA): TGTGCCAGCAGTTACTCGAGGGACCCGGTTGGGGAGCAGTACTTC. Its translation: CASSYSRDPVGEQYF.

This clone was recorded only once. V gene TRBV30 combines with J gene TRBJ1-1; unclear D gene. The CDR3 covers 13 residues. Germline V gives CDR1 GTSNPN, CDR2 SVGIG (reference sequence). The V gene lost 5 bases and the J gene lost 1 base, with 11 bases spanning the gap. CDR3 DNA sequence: TGTGCCTGGGGCCCCCGGCAGAACACTGAAGCTTTCTTT. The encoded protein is CAWGPRQNTEAFF.

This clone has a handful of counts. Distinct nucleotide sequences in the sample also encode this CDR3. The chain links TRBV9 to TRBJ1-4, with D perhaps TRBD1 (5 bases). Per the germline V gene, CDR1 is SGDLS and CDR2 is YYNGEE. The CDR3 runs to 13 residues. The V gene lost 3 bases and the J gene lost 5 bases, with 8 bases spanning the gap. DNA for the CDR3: TGTGCCAGCAGCGGCAGGGAGAATGAAAAACTGTTTTTT. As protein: CASSGRENEKLFF.

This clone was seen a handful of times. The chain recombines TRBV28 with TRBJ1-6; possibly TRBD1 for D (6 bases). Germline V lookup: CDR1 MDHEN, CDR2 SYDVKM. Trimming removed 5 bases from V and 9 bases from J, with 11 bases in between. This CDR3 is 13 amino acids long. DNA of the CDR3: TGTGCCAGCAGTCTCCGACAGGCTTCACCCCTCCACTTT. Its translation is CASSLRQASPLHF.

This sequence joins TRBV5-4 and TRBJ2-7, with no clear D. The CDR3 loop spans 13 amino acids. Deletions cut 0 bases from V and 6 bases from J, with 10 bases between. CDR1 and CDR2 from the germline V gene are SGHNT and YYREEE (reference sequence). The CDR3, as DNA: TGTGCCAGCAGCTTGGCAGGATGGGCCGAGCAGTACTTC. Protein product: CASSLAGWAEQYF.

CDR3 bases: TGTGCCAGCAGCCCAGGGACGGCCCAGGGAGATACGCAGTATTTT. It codes for CASSPGTAQGDTQYF. The chain combines TRBV5-4 with TRBJ2-3; TRBD1 or TRBD2 may be the D gene (5 bases each). CDR3 size: 15 residues. Germline CDR1 reads SGHNT; CDR2 reads YYREEE (reference sequence). Trimming took 4 bases from V and 5 from J, leaving 17 bases between them.

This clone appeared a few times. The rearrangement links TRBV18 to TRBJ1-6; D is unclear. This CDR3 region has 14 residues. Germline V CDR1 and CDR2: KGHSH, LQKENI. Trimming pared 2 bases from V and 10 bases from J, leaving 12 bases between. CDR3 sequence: CASSPGHPESPLHF. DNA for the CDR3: TGTGCCAGCTCACCAGGGCACCCGGAGTCACCCCTCCACTTT. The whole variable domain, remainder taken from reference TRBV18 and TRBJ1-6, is NAGVMQNPRHLVRRRGQEARLRCSPMKGHSHVYWYRQLPEEGLKFMVYLQKENIIDESGMPKERFSAEFPKEGPSILRIQQVVRGDSAAYFCASSPGHPESPLHFGNGTRLTVT.

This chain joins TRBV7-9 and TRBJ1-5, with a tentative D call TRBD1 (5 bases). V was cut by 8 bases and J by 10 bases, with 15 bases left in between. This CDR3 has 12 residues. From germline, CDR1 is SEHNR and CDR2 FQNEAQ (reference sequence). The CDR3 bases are TGTGCCAGCGGGGACGGTTCGGGTCCCCAGCATTTT. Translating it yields CASGDGSGPQHF.